This T cell receptor (beta chain) is drawn from a study of T cells in Graves' hyperthyroidism and ophthalmopathy. Study-level background: Peripheral blood collection took place at initial diagnosis, before any treatment. Study-level points and caveats: It was a median about 6 months before onset that the model predicted ophthalmopathy.

This CDR3 has 14 amino acids. From germline, CDR1 is SGDLS and CDR2 YYNGEE. The V and J ends lost 3 bases and 2 bases, in that order; junction bases with no gene match: 5. Amplified TCR beta CDR3 regions derived from RNA transcripts. The HTBI primer set served for first-round RT-PCR of the TCR CDR3. In TCRdb, the multiplex PCR reads were re-called with MiXCR into one record per CDR3 protein. Found here are 550,000 to 600,000 distinct CDR3 sequences, 11% to 15% of them singletons; the top ten hold roughly 7.1%. This clonotype has ten or more counts. Its antigen is currently unknown. Patients were excluded because of uncontrolled infection, other autoimmune disease, pregnancy or lactation.

This TCR came from a young woman with Graves' ophthalmopathy. The chain has TRBV9 and TRBJ2-7; 7 bases match TRBD2. Material: blood. As DNA, the CDR3 is TGTGCCAGCAGCGCTGGGGGGGGTACCTACGAGCAGTACTTC. It codes for CASSAGGGTYEQYF.